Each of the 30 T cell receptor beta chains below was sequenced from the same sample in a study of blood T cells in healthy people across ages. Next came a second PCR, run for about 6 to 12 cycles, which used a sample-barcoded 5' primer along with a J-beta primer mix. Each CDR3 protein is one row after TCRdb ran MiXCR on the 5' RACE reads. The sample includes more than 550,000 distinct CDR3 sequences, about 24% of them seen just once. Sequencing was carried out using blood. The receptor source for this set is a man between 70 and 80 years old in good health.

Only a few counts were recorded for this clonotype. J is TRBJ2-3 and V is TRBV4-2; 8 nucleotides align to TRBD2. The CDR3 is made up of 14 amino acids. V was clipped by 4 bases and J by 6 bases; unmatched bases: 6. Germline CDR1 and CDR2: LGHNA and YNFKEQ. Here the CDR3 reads CASSPGGVRDTQYF. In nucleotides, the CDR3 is TGTGCCAGCAGCCCCGGGGGGGTCCGGGATACGCAGTATTTT.

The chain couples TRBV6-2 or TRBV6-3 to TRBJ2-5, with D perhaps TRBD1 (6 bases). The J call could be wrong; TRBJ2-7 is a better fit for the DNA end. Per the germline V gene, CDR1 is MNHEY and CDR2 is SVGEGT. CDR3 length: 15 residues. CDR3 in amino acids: CASSYSMDRSYEQYF. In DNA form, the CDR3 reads TGTGCCAGCAGTTACTCGATGGACAGATCCTACGAGCAGTACTTC.

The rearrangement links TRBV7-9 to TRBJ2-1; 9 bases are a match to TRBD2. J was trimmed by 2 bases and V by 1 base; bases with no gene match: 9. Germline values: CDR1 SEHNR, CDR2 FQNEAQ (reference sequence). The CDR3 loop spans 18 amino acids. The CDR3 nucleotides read TGTGCCAGCAGCTTAGTCCCCATTAGCGGGGGCGCCTACAATGAGCAGTTCTTC. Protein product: CASSLVPISGGAYNEQFF.

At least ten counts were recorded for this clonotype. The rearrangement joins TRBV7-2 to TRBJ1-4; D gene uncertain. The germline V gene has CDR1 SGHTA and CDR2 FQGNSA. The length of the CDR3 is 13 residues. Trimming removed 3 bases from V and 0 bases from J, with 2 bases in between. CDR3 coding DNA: TGTGCCAGCAGCTTTACAACTAATGAAAAACTGTTTTTT. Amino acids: CASSFTTNEKLFF.

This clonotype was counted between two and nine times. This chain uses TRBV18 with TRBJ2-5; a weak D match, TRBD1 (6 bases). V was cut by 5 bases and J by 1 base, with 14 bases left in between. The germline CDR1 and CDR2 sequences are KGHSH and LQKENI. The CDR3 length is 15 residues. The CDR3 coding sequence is TGTGCCAGCTCAGCCTGGACAGCCATCCAAGAGACCCAGTACTTC. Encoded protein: CASSAWTAIQETQYF.

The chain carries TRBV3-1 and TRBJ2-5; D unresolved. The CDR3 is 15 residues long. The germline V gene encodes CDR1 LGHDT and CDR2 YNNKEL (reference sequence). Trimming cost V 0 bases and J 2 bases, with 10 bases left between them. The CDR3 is CASSQDELPQETQYF. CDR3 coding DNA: TGTGCCAGCAGCCAAGACGAACTACCACAAGAGACCCAGTACTTC.

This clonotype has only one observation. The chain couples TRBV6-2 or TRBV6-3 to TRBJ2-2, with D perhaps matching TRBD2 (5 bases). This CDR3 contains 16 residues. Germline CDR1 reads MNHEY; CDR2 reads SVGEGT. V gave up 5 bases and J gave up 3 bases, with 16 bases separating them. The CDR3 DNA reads TGTGCCAGCAGTCATTTAGCGTGGTTCGACACCGGGGAGCTGTTTTTT. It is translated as CASSHLAWFDTGELFF.

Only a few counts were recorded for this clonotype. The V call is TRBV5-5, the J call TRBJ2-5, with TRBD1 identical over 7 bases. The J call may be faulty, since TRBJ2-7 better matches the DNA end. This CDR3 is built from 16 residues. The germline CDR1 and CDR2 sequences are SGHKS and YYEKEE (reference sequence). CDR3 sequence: CASSSTGQVGSYEQYV. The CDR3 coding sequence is TGTGCCAGCAGCTCGACCGGACAGGTGGGCTCCTACGAGCAGTACGTC.

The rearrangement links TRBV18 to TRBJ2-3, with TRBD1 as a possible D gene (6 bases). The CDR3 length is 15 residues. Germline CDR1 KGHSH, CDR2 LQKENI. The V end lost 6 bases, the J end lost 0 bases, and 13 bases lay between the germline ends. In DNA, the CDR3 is TGTGCCAGCTCGTCCCAGGGGCCTAGCACAGATACGCAGTATTTT. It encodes CASSSQGPSTDTQYF. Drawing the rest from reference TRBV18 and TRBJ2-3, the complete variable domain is NAGVMQNPRHLVRRRGQEARLRCSPMKGHSHVYWYRQLPEEGLKFMVYLQKENIIDESGMPKERFSAEFPKEGPSILRIQQVVRGDSAAYFCASSSQGPSTDTQYFGPGTRLTVL.

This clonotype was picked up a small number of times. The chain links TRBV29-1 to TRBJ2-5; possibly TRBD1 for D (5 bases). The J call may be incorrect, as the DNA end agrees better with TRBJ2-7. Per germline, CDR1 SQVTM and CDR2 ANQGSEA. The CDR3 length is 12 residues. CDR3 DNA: TGCAGCGTTGACAGGGATGGCTACGAGCAGTACTTC. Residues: CSVDRDGYEQYF.

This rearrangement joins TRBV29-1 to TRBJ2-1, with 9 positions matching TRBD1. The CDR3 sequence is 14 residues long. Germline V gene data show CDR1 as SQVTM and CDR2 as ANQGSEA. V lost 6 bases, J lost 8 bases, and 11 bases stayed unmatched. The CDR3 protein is CSVLEWDRVDEQFF. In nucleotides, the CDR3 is TGCAGCGTCCTTGAGTGGGACAGGGTCGATGAGCAGTTCTTC.

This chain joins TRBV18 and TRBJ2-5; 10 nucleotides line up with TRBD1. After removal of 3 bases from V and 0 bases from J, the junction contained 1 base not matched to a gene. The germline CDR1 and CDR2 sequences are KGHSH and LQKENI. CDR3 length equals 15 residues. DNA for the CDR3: TGTGCCAGCTCACCCGGACAGGGGGACCAAGAGACCCAGTACTTC. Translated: CASSPGQGDQETQYF.

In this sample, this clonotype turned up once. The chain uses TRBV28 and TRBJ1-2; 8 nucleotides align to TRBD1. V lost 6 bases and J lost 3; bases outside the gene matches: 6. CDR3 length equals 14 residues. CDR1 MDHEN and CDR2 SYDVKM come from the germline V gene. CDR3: CASSPDRADYGYTF. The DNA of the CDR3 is TGTGCCAGCAGCCCGGACAGGGCGGACTATGGCTACACCTTC.

This CDR3 is CASSLGSSPYEQYV. The CDR3 DNA follows: TGTGCCAGCAGCTTAGGTAGTAGCCCCTACGAGCAGTACGTC. The chain carries TRBV7-9 and TRBJ2-7; D is undetermined. Trimming stripped 1 base from V and 2 bases from J, with 9 bases between. Germline CDR1 and CDR2: SEHNR and FQNEAQ (reference sequence). CDR3 length: 14 amino acids.

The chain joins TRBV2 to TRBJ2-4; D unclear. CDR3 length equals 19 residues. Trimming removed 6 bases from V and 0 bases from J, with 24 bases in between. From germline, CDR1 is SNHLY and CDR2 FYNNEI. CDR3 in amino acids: CASRGDSPYTSLAKNIQYF. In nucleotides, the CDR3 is TGTGCCAGCAGAGGAGACTCGCCCTATACCAGTTTAGCCAAAAACATTCAGTACTTC.

The CDR3 DNA sequence: TGCGCCAGCAGCTTGGGGTCGGGGGGGTCGAGCACTGAAGCTTTCTTT. It codes for CASSLGSGGSSTEAFF. The chain combines TRBV5-1 with TRBJ1-1, with D perhaps TRBD1 (5 bases). This CDR3 has 16 residues. V lost 0 bases and J 4 bases, leaving 16 bases between the germline ends. In germline, CDR1 is SGHRS, CDR2 YFSETQ.

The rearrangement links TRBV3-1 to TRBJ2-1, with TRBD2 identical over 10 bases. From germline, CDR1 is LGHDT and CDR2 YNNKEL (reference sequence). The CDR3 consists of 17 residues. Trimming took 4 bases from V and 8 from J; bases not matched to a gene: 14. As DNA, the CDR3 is TGTGCCAGCAGCCTCGGACTGGGACTAGCGCTGGGCGATGAGCAGTTCTTC. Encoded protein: CASSLGLGLALGDEQFF.

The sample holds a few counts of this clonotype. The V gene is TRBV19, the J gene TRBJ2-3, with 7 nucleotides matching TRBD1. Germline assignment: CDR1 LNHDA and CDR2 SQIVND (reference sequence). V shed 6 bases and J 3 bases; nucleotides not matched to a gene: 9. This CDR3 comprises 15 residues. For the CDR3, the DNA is TGTGCCAGTAGGACAAGGACAGGTTTGACAGATACGCAGTATTTT. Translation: CASRTRTGLTDTQYF.

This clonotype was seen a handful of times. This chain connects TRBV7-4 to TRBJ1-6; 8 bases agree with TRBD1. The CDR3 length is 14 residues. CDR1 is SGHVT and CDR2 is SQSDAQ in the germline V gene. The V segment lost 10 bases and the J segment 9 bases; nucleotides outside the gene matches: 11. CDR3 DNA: TGTGCCAAGATGCAGGCAGGGGGCTTTTCACCCCTCCACTTT. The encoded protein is CAKMQAGGFSPLHF. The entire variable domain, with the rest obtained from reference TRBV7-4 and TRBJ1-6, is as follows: GAGVSQSPRYKVAKRGRDVALRCDSISGHVTLYWYRQTLGQGSEVLTYSQSDAQRDKSGRPSGRFSAERPERSVSTLKIQRTEQGDSAVYLCAKMQAGGFSPLHFGNGTRLTVT.

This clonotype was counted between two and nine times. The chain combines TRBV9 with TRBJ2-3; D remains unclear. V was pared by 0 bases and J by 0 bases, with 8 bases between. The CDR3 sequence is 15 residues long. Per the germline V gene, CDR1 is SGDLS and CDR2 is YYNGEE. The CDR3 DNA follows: TGTGCCAGCAGCGTAGGACCGGCTAGCACAGATACGCAGTATTTT. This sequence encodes CASSVGPASTDTQYF. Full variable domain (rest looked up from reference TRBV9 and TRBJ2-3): DSGVTQTPKHLITATGQRVTLRCSPRSGDLSVYWYQQSLDQGLQFLIQYYNGEERAKGNILERFSAQQFPDLHSELNLSSLELGDSALYFCASSVGPASTDTQYFGPGTRLTVL.

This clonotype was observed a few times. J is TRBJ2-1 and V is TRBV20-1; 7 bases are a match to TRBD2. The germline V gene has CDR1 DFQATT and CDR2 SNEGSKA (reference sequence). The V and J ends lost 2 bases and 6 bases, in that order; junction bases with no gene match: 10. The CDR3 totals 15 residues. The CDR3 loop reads CSARPLGGGRNEQFF. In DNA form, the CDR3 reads TGCAGTGCTAGACCGTTAGGCGGGGGACGCAATGAGCAGTTCTTC.

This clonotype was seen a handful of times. DNA of the CDR3: TGCGCCAGCAGCCAAGATACCGCAGGGTCCACTGAAGCTTTCTTT. Encoded protein: CASSQDTAGSTEAFF. The V gene is TRBV4-3, the J gene TRBJ1-1; tentatively, D is TRBD1 (5 bases). V was trimmed by 0 bases and J by 4 bases, leaving 12 bases between them. Germline V lookup: CDR1 LGHNA, CDR2 YSLEER. The CDR3 has 15 amino acids.

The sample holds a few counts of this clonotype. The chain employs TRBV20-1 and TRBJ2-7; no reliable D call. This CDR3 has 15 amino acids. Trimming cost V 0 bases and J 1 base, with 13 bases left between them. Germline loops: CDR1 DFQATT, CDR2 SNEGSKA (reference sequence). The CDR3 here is CSARDHSRLSYEQYF. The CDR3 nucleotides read TGCAGTGCTAGAGATCACAGTAGGTTATCCTACGAGCAGTACTTC.

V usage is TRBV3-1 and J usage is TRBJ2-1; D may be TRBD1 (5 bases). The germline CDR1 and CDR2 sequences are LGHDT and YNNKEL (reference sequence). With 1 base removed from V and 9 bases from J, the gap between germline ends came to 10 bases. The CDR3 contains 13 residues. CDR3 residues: CASSQGRVSEQFF. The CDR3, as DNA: TGTGCCAGCAGCCAAGGCAGGGTTAGTGAGCAGTTCTTC.

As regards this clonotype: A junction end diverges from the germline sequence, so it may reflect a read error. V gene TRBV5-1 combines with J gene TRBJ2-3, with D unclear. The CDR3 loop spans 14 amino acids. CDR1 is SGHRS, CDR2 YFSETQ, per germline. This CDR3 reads CANSLVLMEDTQYF. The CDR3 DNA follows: TGCGCCAACAGCTTGGTCCTCATGGAAGATACGCAGTATTTT. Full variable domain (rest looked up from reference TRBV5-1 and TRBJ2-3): KAGVTQTPRYLIKTRGQQVTLSCSPISGHRSVSWYQQTPGQGLQFLFEYFSETQRNKGNFPGRFSGRQFSNSRSEMNVSTLELGDSALYLCANSLVLMEDTQYFGPGTRLTVL.

For the CDR3, the DNA is TGTGCCAGCAGCCCGACAGCCTCTTGGCGCCACACTGAAGCTTTCTTT. Protein product: CASSPTASWRHTEAFF. V gene TRBV5-5 combines with J gene TRBJ1-1, with a possible D match to TRBD1 (5 bases). The CDR3 totals 16 residues. Germline lookup yields CDR1 SGHKS and CDR2 YYEKEE (reference sequence). Deletions cut 4 bases from V and 3 bases from J, with 19 bases between.

The CDR3 DNA sequence: TGTGCCAGCAAGGCGGGACAGATGAACACTGAAGCTTTCTTT. Translated, it gives CASKAGQMNTEAFF. The chain recombines TRBV11-2 with TRBJ1-1, with 7 bases lining up with TRBD1. V trimming: 7 bases; J trimming: 0 bases; junction bases outside the gene matches: 5. CDR3 length equals 14 residues. Germline values: CDR1 SGHAT, CDR2 FQNNGV.

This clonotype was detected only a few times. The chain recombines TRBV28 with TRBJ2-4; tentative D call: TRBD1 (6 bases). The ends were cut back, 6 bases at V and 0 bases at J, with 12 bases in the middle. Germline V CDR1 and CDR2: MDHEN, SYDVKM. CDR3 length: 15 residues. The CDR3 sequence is CASSDRPLAKNIQYF. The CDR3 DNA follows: TGTGCCAGCAGCGACAGGCCACTAGCCAAAAACATTCAGTACTTC. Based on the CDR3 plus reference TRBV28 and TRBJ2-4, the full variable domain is DVKVTQSSRYLVKRTGEKVFLECVQDMDHENMFWYRQDPGLGLRLIYFSYDVKMKEKGDIPEGYSVSREKKERFSLILESASTNQTSMYLCASSDRPLAKNIQYFGAGTRLSVL.

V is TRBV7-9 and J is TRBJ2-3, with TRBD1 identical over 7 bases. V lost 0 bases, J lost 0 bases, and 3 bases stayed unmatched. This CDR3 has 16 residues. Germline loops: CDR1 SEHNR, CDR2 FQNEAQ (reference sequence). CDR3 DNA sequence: TGTGCCAGCAGCTTAGCGGGACAGCTAAGCACAGATACGCAGTATTTT. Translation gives CASSLAGQLSTDTQYF. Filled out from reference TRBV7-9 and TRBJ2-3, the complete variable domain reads DTGVSQNPRHKITKRGQNVTFRCDPISEHNRLYWYRQTLGQGPEFLTYFQNEAQLEKSRLLSDRFSAERPKGSFSTLEIQRTEQGDSAMYLCASSLAGQLSTDTQYFGPGTRLTVL.

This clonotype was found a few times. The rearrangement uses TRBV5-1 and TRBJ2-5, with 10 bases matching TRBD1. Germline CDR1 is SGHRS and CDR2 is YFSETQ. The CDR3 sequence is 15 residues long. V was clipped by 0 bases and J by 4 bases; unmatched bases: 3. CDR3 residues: CASSLETGGGETQYF. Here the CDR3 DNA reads TGCGCCAGCAGCTTGGAGACAGGGGGCGGAGAGACCCAGTACTTC. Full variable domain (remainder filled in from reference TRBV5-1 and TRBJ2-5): KAGVTQTPRYLIKTRGQQVTLSCSPISGHRSVSWYQQTPGQGLQFLFEYFSETQRNKGNFPGRFSGRQFSNSRSEMNVSTLELGDSALYLCASSLETGGGETQYFGPGTRLLVL.